This TCR beta chain derives from a study of a mutant IDH1 vaccine in newly diagnosed glioma. Across the whole study: First vaccine doses came 4-6 weeks after radiotherapy alone, or with temozolomide cycles.

Time point of the sample: week 5, during vaccination. The investigators gave 300 ug of mutant IDH1 20-mer peptide in each vaccine dose, together with topical imiquimod. The study enrolled donors with new WHO grade 3 or 4 IDH1-mutant, ATRX-lost astrocytomas. V lost 6 bases, J lost 1 base, and 2 bases stayed unmatched. The CDR3 loop spans 13 amino acids. Germline CDR1 and CDR2: SQVTM and ANQGSEA. Assay: immunoSEQ multiplex PCR; the TCRdb copy retains only in-frame clones and omits some. The data contain tens of thousands of clones, roughly 80% of them singletons. About this clone itself: The antigen is undetermined.

The J gene is TRBJ2-5, the V gene TRBV29-1, with TRBD1 identical over 10 bases. The input for sequencing was PBMCs, taken from a glioma patient whose treatment included an IDH1 peptide vaccine. This sequence was found in a young man with glioma. CDR3 DNA sequence: TGCAGCGTGGGGACAGGGGCCCAAGAGACCCAGTACTTC. It yields the protein CSVGTGAQETQYF.